This TCR beta chain derives from a study of shared clonotypes between healthy human individuals. Findings and caveats of the study: Generation of non-shared clonotypes was less probable than generation of clonotypes shared by all four donors. Sampling used blood alone; tissue repertoires probably differ.

Germline V gives CDR1 LNHDA, CDR2 SQIVND (reference sequence). This CDR3 comprises 16 residues. V was clipped by 5 bases and J by 0 bases; unmatched bases: 8. On this clone itself: Its antigen remains unknown.

Every subset had its genomic DNA shared out evenly among several immunoSEQ plates. The data were produced by immunoSEQ multiplex PCR, yet TCRdb's version contains in-frame clones alone and is incomplete. The table records a few million clones, more than 80% of them present only once. V is TRBV19 and J is TRBJ2-7; 9 bases are shared with TRBD2. This TCR was recovered from a man aged 18 to 29 in good health. The sequencing sample was made of naive CD4+ T cells sorted from blood. Subset denoted: CD45RA+ positively selected. CDR3 loop: CASSLGLAGNSYEQYF. DNA of the CDR3: TGTGCCAGTAGTTTGGGGCTAGCGGGAAACTCCTACGAGCAGTACTTC.